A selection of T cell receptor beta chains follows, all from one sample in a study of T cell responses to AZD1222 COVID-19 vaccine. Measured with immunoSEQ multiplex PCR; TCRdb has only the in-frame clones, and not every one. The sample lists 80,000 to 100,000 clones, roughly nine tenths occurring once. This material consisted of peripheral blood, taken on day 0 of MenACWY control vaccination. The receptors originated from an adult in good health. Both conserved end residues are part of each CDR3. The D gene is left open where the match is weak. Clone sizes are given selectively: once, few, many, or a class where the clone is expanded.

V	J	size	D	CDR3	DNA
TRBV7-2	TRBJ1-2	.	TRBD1	CASSSGQGNYGYTF	TGTGCCAGCAGCTCGGGACAGGGGAACTATGGCTACACCTTC
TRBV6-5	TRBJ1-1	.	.	CAGRSRGINTEAFF	TGTGCAGGAAGGTCCCGGGGCATCAACACTGAAGCTTTCTTT
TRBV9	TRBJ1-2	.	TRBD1	CASSVGTGGDLTYGYTF	TGTGCCAGCAGCGTAGGGACAGGGGGAGACCTTACTTATGGCTACACCTTC
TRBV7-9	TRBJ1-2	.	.	CASSIDSYGYTF	TGTGCCAGCAGCATCGACAGCTATGGCTACACCTTC
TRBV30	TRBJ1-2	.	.	CAWSVRPDGYTF	TGTGCCTGGAGTGTAAGGCCTGATGGCTACACCTTC
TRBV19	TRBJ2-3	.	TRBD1	CASSSPSGGLNTDTQYF	TGTGCCAGTAGTAGCCCCTCAGGGGGCTTAAACACAGATACGCAGTATTTT
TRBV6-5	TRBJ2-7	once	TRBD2	CASSTTSGSFYEQYF	TGTGCCAGCAGCACTACTAGCGGGTCCTTCTACGAGCAGTACTTC
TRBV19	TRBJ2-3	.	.	CASSIQKTDTQYF	TGTGCCAGTAGTATACAGAAGACAGATACGCAGTATTTT
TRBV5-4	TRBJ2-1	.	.	CASSRYSPPYNEQFF	TGTGCCAGCAGCCGATACAGTCCTCCCTACAATGAGCAGTTCTTC
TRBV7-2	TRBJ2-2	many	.	CASSLVYTGELFF	TGTGCCAGCAGCTTAGTTTACACCGGGGAGCTGTTTTTT
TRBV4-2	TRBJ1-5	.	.	CASSQVITGNQPQHF	TGTGCCAGCAGCCAAGTGATAACGGGCAATCAGCCCCAGCATTTT
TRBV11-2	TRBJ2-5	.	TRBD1	CASSPGTVYQETQYF	TGTGCCAGCAGCCCCGGGACAGTGTACCAAGAGACCCAGTACTTC
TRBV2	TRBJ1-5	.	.	CASSSTGMGNQPQHF	TGTGCCAGCAGTTCTACAGGGATGGGCAATCAGCCCCAGCATTTT
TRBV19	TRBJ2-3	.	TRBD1	CASRDRRTDTQYF	TGTGCCAGCAGGGACAGAAGAACAGATACGCAGTATTTT
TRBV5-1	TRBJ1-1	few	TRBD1	CASSLDRVGTEAFF	TGCGCCAGCAGCCTAGACAGGGTTGGCACTGAAGCTTTCTTT
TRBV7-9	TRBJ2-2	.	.	CASSLTRTGELFF	TGTGCCAGCAGCTTAACCCGGACCGGGGAGCTGTTTTTT
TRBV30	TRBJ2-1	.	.	CAWSVQVAGEQFF	TGTGCCTGGAGTGTACAAGTTGCCGGTGAGCAGTTCTTC
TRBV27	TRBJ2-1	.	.	CASRATLESSYNEQFF	TGTGCCAGCAGAGCAACATTAGAGAGCTCCTACAATGAGCAGTTCTTC
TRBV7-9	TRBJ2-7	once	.	CASSEVMRGPAYEQYF	TGTGCCAGCAGCGAAGTCATGCGGGGTCCTGCCTACGAGCAGTACTTC
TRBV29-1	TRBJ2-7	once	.	CSVARTQAYEQYF	TGCAGCGTTGCTAGGACGCAAGCCTACGAGCAGTACTTC
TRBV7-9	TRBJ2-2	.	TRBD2	CASSLLLREMNTGELFF	TGTGCCAGCAGCTTGCTCTTGCGGGAGATGAACACCGGGGAGCTGTTTTTT
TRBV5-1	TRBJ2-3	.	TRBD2	CASSLPSGGLDTQYF	TGCGCCAGCAGCTTGCCTAGCGGGGGTTTAGATACGCAGTATTTT
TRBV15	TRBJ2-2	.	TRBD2	CATSRDPIAGGMNTGELFF	TGTGCCACCAGCAGAGATCCTATAGCGGGGGGTATGAACACCGGGGAGCTGTTTTTT
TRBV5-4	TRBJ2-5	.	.	CASSLAGQQETQYF	TGTGCCAGCAGCTTGGCCGGCCAGCAAGAGACCCAGTACTTC
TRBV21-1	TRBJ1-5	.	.	CASSRMVRAGNQPQHF	TGTGCCAGCAGCAGAATGGTAAGGGCAGGGAATCAGCCCCAGCATTTT
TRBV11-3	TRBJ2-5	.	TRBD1	CASSPGQTLQETQYF	TGTGCCAGCAGCCCGGGACAGACTCTCCAAGAGACCCAGTACTTC
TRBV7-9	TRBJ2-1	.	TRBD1	CASMNRQGAVDEQFF	TGTGCCAGCATGAACAGGCAGGGGGCTGTTGATGAGCAGTTCTTC
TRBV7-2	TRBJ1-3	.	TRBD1	CASSHTGGAEGNTIYF	TGTGCCAGCAGCCACACAGGGGGCGCGGAAGGAAACACCATATATTTT
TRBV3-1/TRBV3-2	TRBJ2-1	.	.	CASSQGSSSYNEQFF	TGTGCCAGCAGCCAAGGGTCGAGCTCCTACAATGAGCAGTTCTTC
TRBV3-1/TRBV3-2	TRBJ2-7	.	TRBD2	CASSRGTSGPKSYEQYF	TGTGCCAGCAGCCGGGGGACTAGCGGCCCGAAATCCTACGAGCAGTACTTC
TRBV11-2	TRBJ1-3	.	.	CASSLGGSSGNTIYF	TGTGCCAGCAGCTTAGGAGGGAGCTCTGGAAACACCATATATTTT
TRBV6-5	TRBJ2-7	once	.	CASSYGVLTYEQYF	TGTGCCAGCAGTTACGGTGTGTTAACCTACGAGCAGTACTTC
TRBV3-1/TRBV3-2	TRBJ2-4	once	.	CASSSQRPICRKNIQYF	TGTGCCAGCAGCAGCCAACGTCCCATTTGCAGAAAAAACATTCAGTACTTC
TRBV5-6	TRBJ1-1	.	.	CASSLDGTEAFF	TGTGCCAGCAGCTTGGACGGGACTGAAGCTTTCTTT
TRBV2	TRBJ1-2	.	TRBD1	CASSEGQGAEGYTF	TGTGCCAGCAGTGAGGGCCAGGGGGCGGAGGGCTACACCTTC
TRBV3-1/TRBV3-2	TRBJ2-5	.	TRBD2	CASSQAVLAGGETQYF	TGTGCCAGCAGCCAAGCGGTGCTAGCGGGGGGGGAGACCCAGTACTTC
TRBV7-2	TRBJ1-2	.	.	CASSSRGGIYGYTF	TGTGCCAGCAGCTCGCGGGGTGGAATCTATGGCTACACCTTC
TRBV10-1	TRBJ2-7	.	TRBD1	CASSDRTGVDLEQYF	TGCGCCAGCAGTGACCGGACAGGGGTTGACTTGGAGCAGTACTTC
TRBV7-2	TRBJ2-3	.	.	CASSSQIRGNTDTQYF	TGTGCCAGCAGCTCGCAAATCAGGGGTAACACAGATACGCAGTATTTT
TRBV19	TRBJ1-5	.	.	CASSFGPFGPQHF	TGTGCCAGTAGTTTCGGGCCCTTTGGGCCCCAGCATTTT
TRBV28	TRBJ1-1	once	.	CASSPWGGASTEAFF	TGTGCCAGCAGTCCATGGGGGGGCGCGAGCACTGAAGCTTTCTTT
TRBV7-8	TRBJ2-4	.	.	CASSLAAAGDIQYF	TGTGCCAGCAGCTTAGCGGCCGCAGGGGACATTCAGTACTTC
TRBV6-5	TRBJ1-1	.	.	CASSRKSQGNTEAFF	TGTGCCAGCAGTCGTAAAAGTCAGGGGAACACTGAAGCTTTCTTT
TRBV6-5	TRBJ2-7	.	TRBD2	CASRSGEQEQYF	TGTGCCAGCCGTAGCGGGGAGCAAGAGCAGTACTTC
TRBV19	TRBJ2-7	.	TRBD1	CASRPGQANSYEQYF	TGTGCCAGTAGGCCAGGACAGGCGAACTCCTACGAGCAGTACTTC